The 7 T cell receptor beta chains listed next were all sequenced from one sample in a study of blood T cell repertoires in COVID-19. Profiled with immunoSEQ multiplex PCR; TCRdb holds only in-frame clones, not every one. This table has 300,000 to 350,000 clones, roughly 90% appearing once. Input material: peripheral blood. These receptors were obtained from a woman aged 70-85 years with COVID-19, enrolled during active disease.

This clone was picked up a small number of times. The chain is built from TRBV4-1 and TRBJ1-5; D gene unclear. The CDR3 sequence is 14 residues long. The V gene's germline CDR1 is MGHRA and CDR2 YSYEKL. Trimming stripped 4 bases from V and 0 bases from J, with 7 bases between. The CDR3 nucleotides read TGCGCCAGCAGCCCGAGACTTAGCAATCAGCCCCAGCATTTT. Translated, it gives CASSPRLSNQPQHF.

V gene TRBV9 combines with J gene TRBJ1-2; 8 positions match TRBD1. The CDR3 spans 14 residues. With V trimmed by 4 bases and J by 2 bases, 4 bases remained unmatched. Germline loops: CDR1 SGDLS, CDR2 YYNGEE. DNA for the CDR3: TGTGCCAGCAGCTCGCAGGGGGCAAACTATGGCTACACCTTC. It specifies CASSSQGANYGYTF.

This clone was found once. The CDR3 sequence is CASSSSGREQYF. The CDR3 bases are TGTGCCAGCAGTTCGTCAGGGAGGGAGCAGTACTTC. The chain uses TRBV12-3 or TRBV12-4 and TRBJ2-7; D might be TRBD2 (6 bases). V lost 4 bases, J lost 7 bases, and 11 bases lay in between. This CDR3 spans 12 amino acids.

Here the CDR3 DNA reads TGTGCCAGCAGCGTAGTCTCAGGGTCGTTTGATGAGCAGTTCTTC. The encoded protein is CASSVVSGSFDEQFF. V and J are TRBV9 and TRBJ2-1, with D perhaps TRBD1 (5 bases). Germline CDR1 reads SGDLS; CDR2 reads YYNGEE. The CDR3 is 15 amino acids. V lost 0 bases to trimming and J lost 8 bases, with 15 bases between them.

The CDR3 DNA follows: TGTGCCAGCAGCGCAACCGGGACTAGAGAGACCCAGTACTTC. This gives the protein CASSATGTRETQYF. The V gene is TRBV7-2, the J gene TRBJ2-5; 8 bases align to TRBD2. Germline trimming cut 5 bases from V and 4 bases from J; bases unmatched to any gene: 6. Germline CDR1 is SGHTA and CDR2 is FQGNSA. The CDR3 has 14 amino acids.

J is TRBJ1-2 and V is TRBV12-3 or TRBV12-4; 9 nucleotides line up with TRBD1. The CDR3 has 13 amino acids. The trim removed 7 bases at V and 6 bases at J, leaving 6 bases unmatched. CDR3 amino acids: CASTIQGAHGYTF. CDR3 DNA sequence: TGTGCCAGCACCATACAGGGGGCTCATGGCTACACCTTC.

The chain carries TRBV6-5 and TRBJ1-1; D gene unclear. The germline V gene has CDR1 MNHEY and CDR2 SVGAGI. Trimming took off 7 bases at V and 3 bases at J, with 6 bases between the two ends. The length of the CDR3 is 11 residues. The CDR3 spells CASTGYTEAFF. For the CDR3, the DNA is TGTGCCAGCACAGGTTACACTGAAGCTTTCTTT.